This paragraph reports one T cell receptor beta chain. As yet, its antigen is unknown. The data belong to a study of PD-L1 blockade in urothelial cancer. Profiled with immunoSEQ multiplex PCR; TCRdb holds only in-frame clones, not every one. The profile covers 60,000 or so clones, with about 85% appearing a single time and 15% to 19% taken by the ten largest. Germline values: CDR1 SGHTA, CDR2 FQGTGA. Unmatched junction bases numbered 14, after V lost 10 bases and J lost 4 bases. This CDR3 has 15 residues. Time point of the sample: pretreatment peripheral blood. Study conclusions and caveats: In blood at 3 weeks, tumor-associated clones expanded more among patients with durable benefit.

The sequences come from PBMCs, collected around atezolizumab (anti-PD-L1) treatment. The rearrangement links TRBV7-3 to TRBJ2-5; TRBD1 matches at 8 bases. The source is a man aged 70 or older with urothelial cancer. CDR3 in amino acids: CATGETGVQGETQYF. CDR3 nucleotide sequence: TGTGCCACCGGGGAGACAGGGGTACAAGGAGAGACCCAGTACTTC.